The following is a TCR beta chain sequence with its context. Its antigen is as yet unknown. The entry originates in a study of shared clonotypes between healthy human individuals. General study findings and limits: Unshared clonotypes carried lower generation probabilities than those common to all four donors.

Naive CD8 cells lacked CD45RO, underwent positive selection for CCR7 and left out terminally differentiated effector memory CD45RA+ cells. Every subset's genomic DNA went evenly onto several immunoSEQ plates. Using immunoSEQ multiplex PCR, the repertoire was profiled, and TCRdb retains in-frame clones only, with some absent. The table shows some 2 million clones, with 85% to 95% occurring only once. V shed 3 bases and J 2 bases; nucleotides not matched to a gene: 7. Looked up from germline, CDR1 is SGDLS and CDR2 is YYNGEE. The CDR3 has 16 amino acids. The TCR originated in a man younger than 35 in good health. J is TRBJ2-7 and V is TRBV9, with 11 bases fitting TRBD2. The sequenced sample consisted of naive CD8+ T cells sorted from blood. The CDR3 here is CASSASPGLAAYEQYF. Here the CDR3 DNA reads TGTGCCAGCAGCGCCTCTCCGGGACTAGCGGCCTACGAGCAGTACTTC.